This TCR beta chain was recovered during a study of blood T cell repertoires in COVID-19. Study context: The analysed material was cDNA or gDNA that came from T cells, B-cell-depleted T cells, or PBMCs.

Assay used: immunoSEQ multiplex PCR; TCRdb lists only in-frame clones, some missing. The sample lists fewer than 200,000 clones; around 80% were seen once. Per germline, CDR1 MGHRA and CDR2 YSYEKL. V gave up 5 bases and J gave up 2 bases, with 18 bases separating them. This CDR3 has 16 residues. The sample taken for sequencing was peripheral blood. The sequence was collected from a man in his 70s with active or convalescent COVID-19. V gene TRBV4-1 combines with J gene TRBJ1-2; D gene unclear. The CDR3 DNA reads as TGCGCCAGCAGCTTCCTCTATCGTTCTAGGAACTATGGCTACACCTTC. It codes for CASSFLYRSRNYGYTF.